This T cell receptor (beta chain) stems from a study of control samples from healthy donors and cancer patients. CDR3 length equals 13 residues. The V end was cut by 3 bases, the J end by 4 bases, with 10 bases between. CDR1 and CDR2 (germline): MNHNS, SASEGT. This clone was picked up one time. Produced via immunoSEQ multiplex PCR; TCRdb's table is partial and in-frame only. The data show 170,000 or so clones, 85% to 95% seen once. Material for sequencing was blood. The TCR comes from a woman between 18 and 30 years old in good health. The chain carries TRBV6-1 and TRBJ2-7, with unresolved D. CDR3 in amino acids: CASSDRIYYEQYF. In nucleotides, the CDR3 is TGTGCCAGCAGTGACAGGATCTATTACGAGCAGTACTTC.